Sequencing of this TCR beta chain was carried out in a study of T cells in Graves' hyperthyroidism and ophthalmopathy. The germline V gene encodes CDR1 KGHDR and CDR2 SFDVKD. The ends were cut back, 3 bases at V and 3 bases at J, with 5 bases in the middle. This CDR3 has 12 amino acids. This clonotype was observed at least ten times. Aged 18 to 65, the patients had hyperthyroidism that was newly diagnosed and had lasted under 2 months. Diagnosing involved the use of clinical symptoms, serum thyroxine and TRAb, thyroid ultrasound and orbital computed tomography. RNA transcripts gave rise to amplified TCR beta CDR3 regions. Carried out on the TCR CDR3, a first-round RT-PCR used the HTBI primer set. TCRdb re-called the multiplex PCR reads with MiXCR, one entry per CDR3 protein. The repertoire holds approximately 400,000 distinct CDR3 sequences, with about 18% as singletons.

Sequencing used blood. The genes are TRBV24-1 and TRBJ2-7; D call uncertain. This receptor was identified in a woman younger than 30 with Graves' hyperthyroidism. The CDR3 sequence is CATSDDFYEQYF. CDR3 nucleotide sequence: TGTGCCACCAGTGATGACTTCTACGAGCAGTACTTC.